These T cell receptor beta chains were read from a single sample in a study of blood T cell repertoires in COVID-19. Using immunoSEQ multiplex PCR, the repertoire was profiled, and TCRdb retains in-frame clones only, with some absent. The sample has some 390,000 clones, roughly 91% seen once. The sample taken for sequencing was PBMCs or T cells enriched from blood (not recorded which). The source of these receptors is a woman in her thirties who had recovered from COVID-19. CDR3s include the opening cysteine and the closing phenylalanine or tryptophan. D genes are given only for firm matches.

>TRBJ1-2|TRBD1|TRBV5-4
CASSLHGTGVPNYGYTF
TGTGCCAGCAGCCTACACGGGACAGGGGTTCCTAACTATGGCTACACCTTC
>TRBJ1-2|-|TRBV6-5
CASSYGLVYGYTF
TGTGCCAGCAGTTACGGCTTGGTCTATGGCTACACCTTC
>TRBJ1-6|-|TRBV27
CASRERGGRPLHF
TGTGCCAGCAGAGAAAGGGGAGGTCGACCCCTCCACTTT
>TRBJ1-2|-|TRBV5-1
CASSLGRTAYGYTF
TGCGCCAGCAGCTTGGGTAGGACAGCCTATGGCTACACCTTC
>TRBJ1-1|-|TRBV27
CASSLWGVGNTEAFF
TGTGCCAGCAGTTTATGGGGGGTGGGGAACACTGAAGCTTTCTTT
>TRBJ1-5|-|TRBV2
CASRGDQPQHF
TGTGCCAGTAGAGGAGATCAGCCCCAGCATTTT
>TRBJ2-2|-|TRBV5-1
CASSLTGNTGELFF
TGCGCCAGCAGCTTGACAGGGAACACCGGGGAGCTGTTTTTT
>TRBJ1-5|-|TRBV10-3
CAISESRSSIQPQHF
TGTGCCATCAGTGAGTCGCGGAGCAGCATCCAGCCCCAGCATTTT
>TRBJ2-5|TRBD1|TRBV4-1
CASSQDTGVGTQYF
TGCGCCAGCAGCCAAGATACAGGGGTTGGGACCCAGTACTTC
>TRBJ1-4|-|TRBV15
CATSRDQEGGEKLFF
TGTGCCACCAGCAGAGATCAGGAAGGGGGTGAAAAACTGTTTTTT